The 10 T cell receptor beta chains below were found in one sample sequenced in a study of T cell repertoires in cytomegalovirus infection. TCRdb re-called the reads through MiXCR, storing one row per CDR3 protein. The repertoire holds about 450,000 distinct CDR3 sequences, about a third seen once, with approximately 13% in the top ten. Sample: PBMCs. Source of these receptors: a human donor in good health (CMV status not recorded). Some clones in this sample may be carry-over from other donors' samples.

This clonotype was observed a few times. J is TRBJ1-2 and V is TRBV24-1, with 7 bases that match TRBD1. V gave up 4 bases and J gave up 2 bases; unmatched junction bases: 3. The CDR3 covers 14 residues. From germline, CDR1 is KGHDR and CDR2 SFDVKD. CDR3 DNA: TGTGCCACCAGTGACCCGGGACAGAACTATGGCTACACCTTC. The encoded protein is CATSDPGQNYGYTF.

This clonotype was counted between two and nine times. The gene calls are TRBV12-3 or TRBV12-4 and TRBJ2-7; TRBD2 matches 7 bases. The CDR3 loop spans 15 amino acids. The V gene end was trimmed by 1 base and the J gene end by 3 bases; junction bases not matched to a gene: 6. CDR3 coding DNA: TGTGCCAGCAGTTTAGACGTGGGGACTATCTACGAGCAGTACTTC. Protein sequence: CASSLDVGTIYEQYF.

Only a few counts were recorded for this clonotype. This sequence joins TRBV27 and TRBJ1-6; TRBD1 matches 7 bases. V lost 3 bases, J lost 9 bases, and 11 bases stayed unmatched. Germline V gives CDR1 MNHEY, CDR2 SMNVEV (reference sequence). CDR3 size: 16 residues. The CDR3 reads CASSFNPTGKVSPLHF. The CDR3 region has the DNA TGTGCCAGCAGTTTTAATCCGACAGGGAAGGTTTCACCCCTCCACTTT.

This rearrangement joins TRBV7-9 to TRBJ1-2; no definite D call. The V end was cut by 7 bases, the J end by 8 bases, with 26 bases between. This CDR3 has 16 amino acids. Germline assignment: CDR1 SEHNR and CDR2 FQNEAQ (reference sequence). The CDR3, as DNA: TGTGCCAGCAACCTAGACGGGTCCTTGTTCTTGGGCGGCTACACCTTC. Translating gives CASNLDGSLFLGGYTF.

The J gene is TRBJ2-3, the V gene TRBV6-6; D is uncertain. The length of the CDR3 is 14 residues. Germline V gene lookup returns CDR1 MNHNY and CDR2 SVGAGI (reference sequence). V dropped 7 bases and J dropped 3 bases, with 14 bases sitting between them. CDR3 amino acids: CASTRVQTTDTQYF. CDR3 sequence (DNA): TGTGCCAGCACCCGGGTACAGACTACAGATACGCAGTATTTT.

This clonotype has only a few counts. This chain connects TRBV5-1 to TRBJ1-1; D is unclear. V was pared by 0 bases and J by 0 bases, with 12 bases between. This CDR3 spans 16 amino acids. Germline V gene lookup returns CDR1 SGHRS and CDR2 YFSETQ. The DNA for the CDR3 is TGCGCCAGCAGCTTGGACGTGGGGAGAATGAACACTGAAGCTTTCTTT. It codes for CASSLDVGRMNTEAFF.

V and J are TRBV20-1 and TRBJ1-2, with D possibly matching TRBD1 (6 bases). V lost 1 base and J lost 6, with 12 bases in between. There are 13 residues in the CDR3. CDR1 DFQATT and CDR2 SNEGSKA come from the germline V gene (reference sequence). The DNA for the CDR3 is TGCAGTGCTAGAGGAACCGGGACACATGGCTACACCTTC. This codes for CSARGTGTHGYTF.

The table lists this clonotype with a few counts. This chain joins TRBV7-9 and TRBJ2-5; D perhaps matches TRBD2 (5 bases). There are 15 residues in the CDR3. Germline CDR1 SEHNR, CDR2 FQNEAQ (reference sequence). V was shortened by 1 base and J by 5 bases, with 14 bases between the two germline ends. In nucleotides, the CDR3 is TGTGCCAGCAGCTTAGAGGAGGTAGTGGCGGAGACCCAGTACTTC. Amino acid sequence: CASSLEEVVAETQYF. The full variable domain, completed using reference TRBV7-9 and TRBJ2-5, is DTGVSQNPRHKITKRGQNVTFRCDPISEHNRLYWYRQTLGQGPEFLTYFQNEAQLEKSRLLSDRFSAERPKGSFSTLEIQRTEQGDSAMYLCASSLEEVVAETQYFGPGTRLLVL.

The table lists this clonotype with a few counts. This sequence joins TRBV7-6 and TRBJ1-2; possibly TRBD1 for D (6 bases). Germline V CDR1 and CDR2: SGHVS, FNYEAQ. This CDR3 comprises 17 residues. The V and J ends lost 0 bases and 0 bases respectively, with 14 bases between them. CDR3: CASSLADDRRANYGYTF. The CDR3 region has the DNA TGTGCCAGCAGCTTAGCCGATGACAGGAGAGCTAACTATGGCTACACCTTC.

With regard to this clonotype: This sequence may be a read error, since a much larger clone differs from it by one base. The genes are TRBV7-8 and TRBJ2-1; TRBD2 matches at 9 bases. CDR3 length: 16 residues. Germline V gene lookup returns CDR1 SGHVS and CDR2 FQNEAQ. The CDR3 loop reads CASSLARTSVRNERFF. The CDR3 bases are TGTGCCAGCAGCTTAGCGAGGACTAGCGTGAGAAATGAGCGGTTCTTC. Drawing the rest from reference TRBV7-8 and TRBJ2-1, the complete variable domain is GAGVSQSPRYKVAKRGQDVALRCDPISGHVSLFWYQQALGQGPEFLTYFQNEAQLDKSGLPSDRFFAERPEGSVSTLKIQRTQQEDSAVYLCASSLARTSVRNERFFGPGTRLTVL.